The 23 T cell receptor beta chains reported below all come from one sample, sequenced in a study of cytomegalovirus exposure and HLA in healthy donors. In the PCR, 60 Vbeta and 13 Jbeta primers were used. The method was immunoSEQ multiplex PCR; TCRdb's version includes in-frame clones alone and lacks a portion of them. The data contain under 45,000 clones, about 60% of them singletons. The sequenced material came from PBMCs. These receptors originate from a human donor in good health.

The genes are TRBV2 and TRBJ2-3, with TRBD2 matching over 9 bases. The CDR3 consists of 15 residues. Germline V CDR1 and CDR2: SNHLY, FYNNEI. The ends lost 8 bases at V and 2 bases at J; junction bases unmatched: 8. CDR3 in DNA: TGTGCCAGCGGTGGGAGACTAGCGGCCACAGATACGCAGTATTTT. Translated: CASGGRLAATDTQYF. Drawing the rest from reference TRBV2 and TRBJ2-3, the complete variable domain is EPEVTQTPSHQVTQMGQEVILRCVPISNHLYFYWYRQILGQKVEFLVSFYNNEISEKSEIFDDQFSVERPDGSNFTLKIRSTKLEDSAMYFCASGGRLAATDTQYFGPGTRLTVL.

The chain carries TRBV7-6 and TRBJ2-3, with 9 positions matching TRBD1. J gave up 0 bases and V 5 bases, and 6 bases lay outside the gene matches. The CDR3 contains 16 residues. Germline CDR1 reads SGHVS; CDR2 reads FNYEAQ. CDR3 residues: CASSAAGTGSTDTQYF. The CDR3 DNA reads TGTGCCAGCAGCGCCGCCGGGACAGGGAGCACAGATACGCAGTATTTT.

V and J are TRBV2 and TRBJ2-5; TRBD2 aligns across 7 bases. Per germline, CDR1 SNHLY and CDR2 FYNNEI. V dropped 6 bases and J dropped 7; count of bases not matched to a gene: 11. This CDR3 region has 14 residues. This chain's CDR3 is CASSPGTTSWTQYF. The CDR3 nucleotides read TGTGCCAGCAGCCCCGGGACTACCTCTTGGACCCAGTACTTC.

This clone came up a few times. The chain combines TRBV28 with TRBJ1-6, with D unresolved. Per germline, CDR1 MDHEN and CDR2 SYDVKM. The CDR3 sequence is 17 residues long. The V gene lost 1 base and the J gene lost 9 bases, with 19 bases spanning the gap. CDR3 protein: CASSLYLRGSVGSPLHF. The CDR3 DNA follows: TGTGCCAGCAGTTTATATCTCCGGGGTTCAGTGGGTTCACCCCTCCACTTT.

This chain joins TRBV6-5 and TRBJ2-5, with D possibly matching TRBD2 (5 bases). Germline V gene data show CDR1 as MNHEY and CDR2 as SVGAGI. The CDR3 loop spans 13 amino acids. V was pared by 5 bases and J by 7 bases, with 14 bases between. DNA for the CDR3: TGTGCCAGCAGTACTCCGCCCCGGGGGACCCAGTACTTC. It is translated as CASSTPPRGTQYF.

The chain employs TRBV28 and TRBJ2-7, with 10 bases lining up with TRBD2. There are 12 residues in the CDR3. Germline V gives CDR1 MDHEN, CDR2 SYDVKM. V dropped 9 bases and J dropped 6; count of bases not matched to a gene: 5. CDR3 coding DNA: TGTGCCAGTCGAGCGGGGGGGCTCGAGCAGTACTTC. Its protein is CASRAGGLEQYF.

This clone came up a few times. The chain combines TRBV30 with TRBJ2-3, with TRBD1 matching 10 bases. Trimming removed 0 bases from V and 7 bases from J; junction bases left unmatched: 7. The germline gives CDR1 GTSNPN, CDR2 SVGIG (reference sequence). The CDR3 contains 15 residues. CDR3 sequence reads: CAWSVRGTGANTQYF. CDR3 nucleotide sequence: TGTGCCTGGAGTGTACGAGGGACAGGGGCAAATACGCAGTATTTT.

This sequence joins TRBV7-2 and TRBJ2-1, with TRBD2 matching 10 bases. CDR3 length: 15 residues. Trimming took 5 bases from V and 9 from J; bases not matched to a gene: 10. Germline assignment: CDR1 SGHTA and CDR2 FQGNSA. Here the CDR3 DNA reads TGTGCCAGCAGCCAACAGCGGGGGGGCCGAGGTGAGCAGTTCTTC. As protein: CASSQQRGGRGEQFF.

This rearrangement joins TRBV2 to TRBJ1-2; no firm D call. In germline, CDR1 is SNHLY, CDR2 FYNNEI. This CDR3 spans 12 amino acids. With 5 bases removed from V and 4 bases from J, the gap between germline ends came to 8 bases. The CDR3 region is CASSRTTYGYTF. CDR3 sequence (DNA): TGTGCCAGCAGTCGTACTACCTATGGCTACACCTTC.

The CDR3 spells CASSPNRALGGYTF. CDR3 bases: TGTGCCAGCAGTCCGAACAGGGCTTTAGGTGGCTACACCTTC. This sequence joins TRBV6-5 and TRBJ1-2; tentatively, D is TRBD1 (6 bases). This CDR3 comprises 14 residues. V lost 5 bases and J 7 bases, leaving 17 bases between the germline ends. Germline CDR1 reads MNHEY; CDR2 reads SVGAGI.

The CDR3 nucleotides are TGTGCCTCGGACTACTCTGGGGCCAACGTCCTGACTTTC. Translating gives CASDYSGANVLTF. The genes are TRBV30 and TRBJ2-6; D might be TRBD2 (6 bases). From germline, CDR1 is GTSNPN and CDR2 SVGIG (reference sequence). There are 13 residues in the CDR3. V was shortened by 7 bases and J by 0 bases, with 7 bases between the two germline ends.

CDR3 nucleotides: TGCAGCGTTGCCAGAGACTCCTACGAGCAGTACTTC. This encodes CSVARDSYEQYF. J is TRBJ2-5 and V is TRBV29-1; no definite D call. The J call may be in error: the DNA end matches TRBJ2-7 better. Germline V gives CDR1 SQVTM, CDR2 ANQGSEA. The CDR3 is 12 amino acids.

The rearrangement joins TRBV4-2 to TRBJ2-7; no firm D call. CDR3 size: 13 residues. Trimming took off 4 bases at V and 1 base at J, with 8 bases between the two ends. Germline V gene lookup returns CDR1 LGHNA and CDR2 YNFKEQ. CDR3 sequence: CASSPRGSYEQYF. CDR3 coding DNA: TGTGCCAGCAGCCCGCGCGGATCCTACGAGCAGTACTTC.

Only one count was recorded for this clone. This sequence joins TRBV7-8 and TRBJ1-4, with 9 bases aligning to TRBD1. CDR1 and CDR2 (germline): SGHVS, FQNEAQ. Trimming cost V 1 base and J 7 bases; bases outside gene matches: 7. The CDR3 length is 16 residues. The CDR3 sequence is CASSLENRGLGEKLFF. The CDR3, as DNA: TGTGCCAGCAGCTTAGAGAACAGGGGGCTGGGTGAAAAACTGTTTTTT.

The V gene is TRBV6-5, the J gene TRBJ1-2, with D perhaps matching TRBD1 (5 bases). V lost 0 bases and J 4 bases, leaving 15 bases between the germline ends. Germline CDR1 is MNHEY and CDR2 is SVGAGI. The CDR3 loop spans 16 amino acids. Here the CDR3 reads CASSYSMGLNVYGYTF. The CDR3 DNA follows: TGTGCCAGCAGTTACTCGATGGGACTCAACGTCTATGGCTACACCTTC.

The CDR3 DNA reads TGCGCCAGCATCGAGCCAGCGGGGGGCTACTACGAGCAGTACTTC. Protein sequence: CASIEPAGGYYEQYF. The V gene is TRBV10-2, the J gene TRBJ2-7, with 9 bases lining up with TRBD2. Per the germline V gene, CDR1 is WSHSY and CDR2 is SAAADI. The V segment lost 7 bases and the J segment 3 bases; nucleotides outside the gene matches: 10. The CDR3 contains 15 residues.

The chain has TRBV4-2 and TRBJ2-5; 10 bases are a match to TRBD1. Germline loops: CDR1 LGHNA, CDR2 YNFKEQ. The J segment lost 3 bases and the V segment lost 0 bases, leaving 7 bases of the junction unmatched. This CDR3 is 17 amino acids long. The CDR3 spells CASSQDTQGQGEETQYF. CDR3 DNA sequence: TGTGCCAGCAGCCAAGACACACAAGGACAGGGGGAAGAGACCCAGTACTTC.

V is TRBV5-6 and J is TRBJ1-6; 8 nucleotides agree with TRBD1. In germline, CDR1 is SGHDT, CDR2 YYEEEE. This CDR3 is 14 amino acids long. V dropped 0 bases and J dropped 10; count of bases not matched to a gene: 3. CDR3 nucleotides: TGTGCCAGCAGCTTGGTGGACAGGGCATCACCCCTCCACTTT. Its translation is CASSLVDRASPLHF.

V is TRBV10-3 and J is TRBJ2-7, with a tentative D call TRBD1 (6 bases). CDR1 and CDR2 from the germline V gene are ENHRY and SYGVKD. This CDR3 comprises 12 residues. V was cut by 5 bases and J by 5 bases, with 10 bases left in between. As DNA, the CDR3 is TGTGCCATCAGTCACAGGGTTGACGAGCAGTACTTC. Translating gives CAISHRVDEQYF.

The genes are TRBV5-1 and TRBJ1-1, with D perhaps matching TRBD1 (6 bases). Germline loops: CDR1 SGHRS, CDR2 YFSETQ. The CDR3 extends over 12 amino acids. V lost 4 bases to trimming and J lost 4 bases, with 8 bases between them. The CDR3 loop reads CASSKQGTEAFF. Written as DNA, the CDR3 is TGCGCCAGCAGCAAACAGGGCACTGAAGCTTTCTTT.

There are a few counts of this clone. The chain joins TRBV4-3 to TRBJ2-1; 9 nucleotides line up with TRBD1. This CDR3 spans 16 amino acids. V shed 4 bases and J 7 bases; nucleotides not matched to a gene: 11. CDR1 and CDR2 (germline): LGHNA, YSLEER. CDR3 in DNA: TGCGCCAGCAGCCGACAGGGGGGGGATTACCTGAATGAGCAGTTCTTC. The encoded protein is CASSRQGGDYLNEQFF.

This clone was found once. V gene TRBV4-3 combines with J gene TRBJ2-7; no clear D gene. Germline-derived CDR1 and CDR2 are LGHNA and YSLEER. Trimming pared 0 bases from V and 5 bases from J, leaving 8 bases between. The CDR3 is 13 residues long. CDR3 protein: CASSQDQANEQYF. In DNA form, the CDR3 reads TGCGCCAGCAGCCAAGATCAAGCGAACGAGCAGTACTTC.

V usage is TRBV12-2 and J usage is TRBJ1-2. TRBV12-2 is described as a pseudogene. The CDR3 spans 13 residues. The CDR3 DNA is TGTGCAAGTCGCTTATCCTGGAGCTATGGCTACACCTTC. This gives the protein CASRLSWSYGYTF.